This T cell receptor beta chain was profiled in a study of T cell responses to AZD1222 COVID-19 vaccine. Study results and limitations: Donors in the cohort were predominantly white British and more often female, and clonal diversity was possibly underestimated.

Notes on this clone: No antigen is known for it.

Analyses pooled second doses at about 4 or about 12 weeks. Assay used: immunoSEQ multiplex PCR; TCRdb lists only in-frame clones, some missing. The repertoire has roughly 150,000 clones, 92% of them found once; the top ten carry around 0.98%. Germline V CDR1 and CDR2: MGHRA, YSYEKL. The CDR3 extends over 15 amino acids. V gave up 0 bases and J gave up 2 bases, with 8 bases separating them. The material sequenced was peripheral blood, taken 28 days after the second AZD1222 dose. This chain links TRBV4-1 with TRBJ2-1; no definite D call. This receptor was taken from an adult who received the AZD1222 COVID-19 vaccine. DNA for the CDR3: TGCGCCAGCAGCCAAGATGGGCAAACCTACAATGAGCAGTTCTTC. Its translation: CASSQDGQTYNEQFF.